Listed below are T cell receptor beta chains from one sample, sequenced in a study of blood T cell repertoires in COVID-19. Sequenced by immunoSEQ multiplex PCR; TCRdb stores in-frame clones only, minus some. The data show approximately 350,000 clones, about 87% seen once. Sample: peripheral blood. The receptor set was obtained from a woman aged 45 to 65 with COVID-19, enrolled during active disease. Both conserved end residues are part of each CDR3. Fields, in order: clone size, V gene, CDR3 length, D gene, J gene, CDR3 protein, CDR3 DNA. D genes are given only for firm matches. Where a row states a size, it is once, few, many or the class of an expanded clone; other rows omit it.

>once|TRBV12-5|13|-|TRBJ2-7
CASGSPNGEEQYF
TGTGCTAGTGGTTCACCGAACGGGGAGGAGCAGTACTTC
>-|TRBV6-5|14|TRBD1|TRBJ1-2
CASTPRQGWYGYTF
TGTGCCAGCACCCCTCGACAGGGTTGGTATGGCTACACCTTC
>-|TRBV3-1/TRBV3-2|14|TRBD2|TRBJ2-7
CASSPTSGSHEQYF
TGTGCCAGCAGTCCTACTAGCGGGAGCCACGAGCAGTACTTC
>-|TRBV14|14|-|TRBJ1-3
CASSQELSGNTIYF
TGTGCCAGCAGCCAAGAATTGTCAGGAAACACCATATATTTT
>-|TRBV2|10|-|TRBJ2-5
CASSVETQYF
TGTGCCAGCTCGGTTGAGACCCAGTACTTC
>-|TRBV19|13|-|TRBJ2-3
CASSMVSPDTQYF
TGTGCCAGTAGTATGGTAAGCCCAGATACGCAGTATTTT
>-|TRBV6-2/TRBV6-3|17|-|TRBJ1-5
CASSSGGGRGSNQPQHF
TGTGCCAGCAGTTCGGGTGGGGGCCGGGGAAGCAATCAGCCCCAGCATTTT
>-|TRBV7-9|15|-|TRBJ1-1
CASSTSNKQNTEAFF
TGTGCCAGCAGCACAAGTAACAAACAGAACACTGAGGCTTTCTTT
>-|TRBV9|16|TRBD1|TRBJ1-4
CASSVRDSRPNEKLFF
TGTGCCAGCAGCGTGAGGGACAGCAGGCCTAATGAAAAACTGTTTTTT
>-|TRBV11-1|14|TRBD1|TRBJ2-7
CASSRPTGAHEQYF
TGTGCCAGCAGCCGACCAACAGGGGCCCACGAGCAGTACTTC
>once|TRBV3-1/TRBV3-2|13|TRBD1|TRBJ1-2
CASSTTGTDGYTF
TGTGCCAGCAGCACTACCGGGACAGATGGCTACACCTTC
>-|TRBV11-2|16|-|TRBJ1-5
CASSLVRGYSNQPQHF
TGTGCCAGCAGCTTAGTCCGCGGATATAGCAATCAGCCCCAGCATTTT
>-|TRBV13|17|TRBD2|TRBJ2-1
CASSATTSGRATMRQFF
TGTGCCAGCAGCGCAACCACTAGCGGGAGGGCAACAATGAGGCAGTTCTTC
>few|TRBV5-1|16|TRBD1|TRBJ1-6
CASSLEGGAENSPLHF
TGCGCCAGCAGCTTGGAAGGGGGCGCGGAGAATTCACCCCTCCACTTT
>-|TRBV7-2|16|TRBD2|TRBJ2-7
CASSSPTSGRIGEQYF
TGTGCCAGCAGCTCCCCGACTAGCGGGAGAATTGGAGAGCAGTACTTC
>few|TRBV3-1/TRBV3-2|16|-|TRBJ1-2
CASSQGTWGLGYGYTF
TGTGCCAGCAGCCAAGGTACATGGGGGCTTGGATATGGCTACACCTTC
>-|TRBV7-2|16|-|TRBJ1-1
CASSLTTIRQTAEAFF
TGTGCCAGCAGCTTAACTACGATTCGACAGACGGCTGAAGCTTTCTTT
>few|TRBV6-5|12|-|TRBJ2-7
CASSKGGYEQYF
TGTGCCAGCAGCAAGGGAGGCTACGAGCAGTACTTC
>-|TRBV7-8|15|-|TRBJ1-1
CASSSRTGGNTEAFF
TGTGCCAGCAGCTCCCGGACGGGAGGGAACACTGAAGCTTTCTTT
>-|TRBV20-1|11|-|TRBJ1-2
CSARDEGGYTF
TGCAGTGCTAGGGACGAGGGAGGCTACACCTTC
>-|TRBV7-2|14|TRBD2|TRBJ2-1
CASSWGLAGGEQFF
TGTGCCAGCAGCTGGGGACTAGCGGGGGGTGAGCAGTTCTTC
>-|TRBV30|14|-|TRBJ1-6
CAWSVGGNNSPLHF
TGTGCCTGGAGTGTAGGAGGGAATAATTCACCCCTCCACTTT
>-|TRBV10-2|15|TRBD2|TRBJ2-1
CASSAAGTSLYEQFF
TGCGCCAGCAGTGCCGCCGGGACTAGCCTCTATGAGCAGTTCTTC
>-|TRBV9|16|TRBD1|TRBJ2-7
CASSVALGQGFDEQYF
TGTGCCAGCAGCGTAGCTTTGGGACAGGGGTTCGACGAGCAGTACTTC
>-|TRBV3-1/TRBV3-2|16|TRBD2|TRBJ2-7
CASSQDRPGGTYEQYF
TGTGCCAGCAGCCAAGATAGGCCGGGAGGAACCTACGAGCAGTACTTC
>-|TRBV5-4|17|TRBD1|TRBJ1-3
CASSAKLTGTAGNTIYF
TGTGCCAGCAGCGCGAAACTTACCGGGACAGCGGGAAACACCATATATTTT
>-|TRBV19|13|TRBD1|TRBJ1-2
CASMGSAGQAITF
TGTGCCAGTATGGGTTCGGCTGGACAGGCAATAACCTTC
>-|TRBV28|16|TRBD1|TRBJ1-1
CASSPRTGGMNTEAFF
TGTGCCAGCAGTCCGCGGACAGGGGGGATGAACACTGAAGCTTTCTTT